This TCR beta chain was sequenced for a study of regulatory dendritic cells for organ transplantation. Germline assignment: CDR1 SGHRS and CDR2 YFSETQ. Trimming removed 3 bases at V and 0 bases at J, with 7 bases between. The CDR3 is 15 amino acids. Study-wide results and caveats: Mature dendritic cells appeared to drive more memory CD8+ clonal expansion than regulatory ones. Of resting T cell subsets, memory CD8+ had the most alloreactive clonotypes. Memory CD8+ T cells were the most oligoclonal; naive cells were highly diverse.

Clones were sequenced by immunoSEQ multiplex PCR, and TCRdb holds only the in-frame ones, with some missing. The data contain about 28,000 clones, roughly 85% of them seen just once; the ten biggest clones take up 0.1%. As to this clone: Its antigen is still unknown.

The sample taken for sequencing was naive CD4+ T cells from blood. Subset of the sample: CD45RA+ naive T cells. The chain joins TRBV5-1 to TRBJ2-6; D remains unclear. The TCR was taken from a human donor in good health. As DNA, the CDR3 is TGCGCCAGCAGCTCCCGGGTCTCTGGGGCCAACGTCCTGACTTTC. The encoded protein is CASSSRVSGANVLTF.